The 23 T cell receptor beta chains listed next were all sequenced from one sample in a study of T cells in Graves' hyperthyroidism and ophthalmopathy (dated by TCRdb to between 2018 and 2021). Library creation used multiplex PCR. Sequencer: Illumina HiSeq 2000. The TCR beta CDR3 regions were amplified from RNA transcripts. A first-round RT-PCR of the TCR CDR3 used the HTBI primer set with the Qiagen OneStep RT-PCR kit. Starting from the raw public reads, TCRdb applied fastp trimming at Q25, assembled clones with MiXCR and retained in-frame beta chains. Records with the same CDR3 protein are collapsed into one entry carrying the most frequent genes and DNA. Present in this sample are roughly 400,000 distinct CDR3 sequences, about 14% of which were seen just once. The ten largest clonotypes hold around 27% of the sample. The sequencing sample was made of blood. The receptors shown here come from a man aged 45-65 years with Graves' ophthalmopathy.

In its sample, this clonotype was seen many times. The V and J genes are TRBV7-9 and TRBJ2-7; maybe TRBD2 (6 bases). Germline CDR1 is SEHNR and CDR2 is FQNEAQ (reference sequence). The ends were cut back, 2 bases at V and 3 bases at J, with 14 bases in the middle. This CDR3 is built from 15 residues. The CDR3 DNA sequence: TGTGCCAGCAGCTTACCCGGAGGGAGCGGCTACGAGCAGTACTTC. Translated: CASSLPGGSGYEQYF.

This clonotype appeared many times. The V and J genes are TRBV5-5 and TRBJ2-7; weak D call: TRBD2 (6 bases). CDR1 SGHKS and CDR2 YYEKEE come from the germline V gene (reference sequence). Trimming pared 4 bases from V and 7 bases from J, leaving 18 bases between. The CDR3 totals 14 residues. This CDR3 is CASSADQGLWEQYF. CDR3 nucleotide sequence: TGTGCCAGCAGCGCGGATCAGGGACTTTGGGAGCAGTACTTC.

The V and J genes are TRBV6-1 and TRBJ1-1; 11 positions match TRBD1. Unmatched junction bases numbered 5, after V lost 5 bases and J lost 0 bases. Looked up from germline, CDR1 is MNHNS and CDR2 is SASEGT. This CDR3 region has 16 residues. The DNA for the CDR3 is TGTGCCAGCAGTCGCCGGACAGGGGGCTTGAACACTGAAGCTTTCTTT. Its protein is CASSRRTGGLNTEAFF.

This clonotype was detected many times. This chain uses TRBV20-1 with TRBJ1-4; TRBD1 matches 8 bases. The CDR3 totals 14 residues. CDR1 DFQATT and CDR2 SNEGSKA come from the germline V gene (reference sequence). The J segment lost 8 bases and the V segment lost 0 bases, leaving 5 bases of the junction unmatched. The chain's CDR3 is CSARDRTGSEKLFF. The CDR3 coding sequence is TGCAGTGCTAGAGATCGGACAGGGAGCGAAAAACTGTTTTTT.

This clonotype was picked up many times. The V and J genes are TRBV3-1 and TRBJ1-1; the D is unclear. The germline gives CDR1 LGHDT, CDR2 YNNKEL (reference sequence). The CDR3 consists of 16 residues. V dropped 3 bases and J dropped 1 base, with 15 bases sitting between them. This CDR3 reads CASSQGSLRTNTEAFF. CDR3 nucleotides: TGTGCCAGCAGCCAGGGATCTCTCCGAACGAACACTGAAGCTTTCTTT.

The gene calls are TRBV28 and TRBJ2-7; 7 nucleotides agree with TRBD2. The V gene end was trimmed by 6 bases and the J gene end by 1 base; junction bases not matched to a gene: 6. In germline, CDR1 is MDHEN, CDR2 SYDVKM. The CDR3 spans 14 residues. CDR3: CASRLGGMSYEQYF. The CDR3 DNA is TGTGCCAGCAGGCTGGGGGGGATGTCCTACGAGCAGTACTTC.

Only a few counts were recorded for this clonotype. The gene calls are TRBV27 and TRBJ2-1; TRBD2 agrees at 9 bases. This CDR3 has 16 residues. Trimming took 5 bases from V and 0 from J; bases not matched to a gene: 5. CDR1 MNHEY and CDR2 SMNVEV come from the germline V gene (reference sequence). CDR3 DNA: TGTGCCAGCAGTCCACTAGCGGGCTTCTCCTACAATGAGCAGTTCTTC. This gives the protein CASSPLAGFSYNEQFF.

This clonotype occurred a few times. V gene TRBV27 combines with J gene TRBJ1-5; D perhaps matches TRBD1 (5 bases). The germline V gene encodes CDR1 MNHEY and CDR2 SMNVEV (reference sequence). The germline V and J ends were trimmed by 3 bases and 2 bases, with 11 bases remaining between them. The CDR3 sequence is 15 residues long. The CDR3: CASSLGPLGNQPQHF. CDR3 DNA: TGTGCCAGCAGTTTGGGACCGCTCGGCAATCAGCCCCAGCATTTT.

This clonotype was detected many times. The genes are TRBV6-2 or TRBV6-3 and TRBJ2-7; 8 nucleotides align to TRBD1. Germline values: CDR1 MNHEY, CDR2 SVGEGT. The CDR3 loop spans 15 amino acids. The V segment lost 6 bases and the J segment 0 bases; nucleotides outside the gene matches: 7. The CDR3: CASRLGGTGSYEQYF. As DNA, the CDR3 is TGTGCCAGCAGATTAGGGGGGACAGGCTCCTACGAGCAGTACTTC.

At least ten counts were recorded for this clonotype. The rearrangement joins TRBV3-1 to TRBJ2-2; the match to TRBD2 covers 7 bases. This CDR3 comprises 17 residues. Germline V gives CDR1 LGHDT, CDR2 YNNKEL (reference sequence). The junction had 11 bases not matched to a gene; V was cut back by 2 bases and J by 5 bases. CDR3 in amino acids: CASSQNPTSPRTGELFF. The CDR3, as DNA: TGTGCCAGCAGCCAAAACCCGACTAGCCCAAGGACCGGGGAGCTGTTTTTT.

This clonotype was detected many times. V usage is TRBV30 and J usage is TRBJ2-7; D call uncertain. Germline V CDR1 and CDR2: GTSNPN, SVGIG (reference sequence). The CDR3 covers 14 residues. The germline V and J ends were trimmed by 1 base and 0 bases, with 10 bases remaining between them. CDR3: CAWSDWDFSYEQYF. The CDR3, as DNA: TGTGCCTGGAGTGACTGGGATTTCTCCTACGAGCAGTACTTC.

The J gene is TRBJ2-3, the V gene TRBV7-2, with D possibly being TRBD2 (6 bases). Germline values: CDR1 SGHTA, CDR2 FQGNSA. The CDR3 covers 14 residues. Trimming cost V 5 bases and J 5 bases, with 14 bases left between them. CDR3 loop: CASSPGGLVDTQYF. CDR3 DNA sequence: TGTGCCAGCAGCCCCGGAGGGCTAGTAGATACGCAGTATTTT.

The sample holds many counts of this clonotype. The genes are TRBV7-9 and TRBJ2-7; D not certain. This CDR3 contains 12 residues. CDR1 and CDR2 from the germline V gene are SEHNR and FQNEAQ (reference sequence). V gave up 3 bases and J gave up 6 bases, with 9 bases separating them. In nucleotides, the CDR3 is TGTGCCAGCAGCTTTCGGGTTCCCGAGCAGTACTTC. Translated, it gives CASSFRVPEQYF.

This clonotype was seen at least ten times. V gene TRBV20-1 combines with J gene TRBJ2-1, with 9 bases aligning to TRBD2. Per germline, CDR1 DFQATT and CDR2 SNEGSKA (reference sequence). The CDR3 is 15 residues long. V gave up 4 bases and J gave up 6 bases; unmatched junction bases: 10. The CDR3 reads CSATQPSGMVNEQFF. The DNA for the CDR3 is TGCAGTGCTACTCAACCTAGCGGGATGGTCAATGAGCAGTTCTTC.

This clonotype was picked up many times. This sequence joins TRBV20-1 and TRBJ2-7; D call uncertain. V lost 7 bases and J 6 bases, leaving 19 bases between the germline ends. Germline CDR1 reads DFQATT; CDR2 reads SNEGSKA (reference sequence). The CDR3 consists of 13 residues. CDR3 protein: CSVESQTGREQYF. The CDR3 region has the DNA TGCAGTGTCGAAAGTCAGACTGGACGCGAGCAGTACTTC.

This clonotype was recorded many times. The CDR3 DNA reads TGTGCCAGCAGCCCGCGCGGGGGGCCTTCAGGAAAACTGTTTTTT. Its translation: CASSPRGGPSGKLFF. The V gene is TRBV7-2, the J gene TRBJ1-4; D is possibly TRBD1 (6 bases). Trimming took off 5 bases at V and 10 bases at J, with 20 bases between the two ends. Per the germline V gene, CDR1 is SGHTA and CDR2 is FQGNSA. The CDR3 sequence is 15 residues long.

This clonotype came up a few times. This chain links TRBV2 with TRBJ1-1; D is uncertain. Trimming took off 7 bases at V and 9 bases at J, with 12 bases between the two ends. Germline CDR1 and CDR2: SNHLY and FYNNEI. The CDR3 spans 11 residues. The CDR3 loop reads CASKESVQAFF. The CDR3 DNA sequence: TGTGCCAGCAAAGAATCGGTCCAAGCTTTCTTT.

This clonotype occurred a few times. The chain has TRBV5-1 and TRBJ2-3; 12 nucleotides line up with TRBD2. From germline, CDR1 is SGHRS and CDR2 YFSETQ. The J segment lost 4 bases and the V segment lost 2 bases, leaving 5 bases of the junction unmatched. The CDR3 consists of 16 residues. CDR3 sequence reads: CASSLTGTSGSDTQYF. The CDR3 DNA follows: TGCGCCAGCAGCTTAACCGGGACTAGCGGGTCAGATACGCAGTATTTT.

The chain couples TRBV11-1 to TRBJ2-1, with 9 bases identical to TRBD2. This CDR3 contains 14 residues. CDR1 and CDR2 from the germline V gene are SGHAT and FQDESV (reference sequence). V shed 1 base, J shed 9 bases, and the junction held 4 bases outside the gene matches. CDR3 amino acids: CASSLGAGGAEQFF. In nucleotides, the CDR3 is TGTGCCAGCAGCTTAGGAGCGGGAGGCGCTGAGCAGTTCTTC.

This clonotype came up many times. The chain links TRBV10-2 to TRBJ2-5; TRBD1 might be the D (7 bases). Trimming removed 2 bases at V and 4 bases at J, with 11 bases between. This CDR3 spans 14 amino acids. Per the germline V gene, CDR1 is WSHSY and CDR2 is SAAADI. The CDR3 DNA follows: TGCGCCAGCAGTGAGCAGGGGGGAGCAGAGACCCAGTACTTC. It specifies CASSEQGGAETQYF.

This clonotype was counted ten times or more. Here the CDR3 DNA reads TGTGCCAGCAGCCAAGGAGTTCGGGAGCAGTTCTTC. It is translated as CASSQGVREQFF. The chain couples TRBV3-1 to TRBJ2-1; D call uncertain. Trimming cost V 1 base and J 10 bases, with 8 bases left between them. This CDR3 spans 12 amino acids. Germline V lookup: CDR1 LGHDT, CDR2 YNNKEL (reference sequence).

There are many counts of this clonotype. The rearrangement uses TRBV30 and TRBJ2-3; D call uncertain. Trimming stripped 3 bases from V and 10 bases from J, with 14 bases between. This CDR3 region has 12 residues. Germline CDR1 and CDR2: GTSNPN and SVGIG (reference sequence). The CDR3 is CAWSVFRRSQYF. Here the CDR3 DNA reads TGTGCCTGGAGCGTTTTTAGGAGATCGCAGTATTTT.

The V and J genes are TRBV5-4 and TRBJ2-1; 10 nucleotides match TRBD2. Germline CDR1 reads SGHNT; CDR2 reads YYREEE (reference sequence). V was clipped by 7 bases and J by 5 bases; unmatched bases: 6. There are 14 residues in the CDR3. CDR3 protein: CASYTTSGNNEQFF. The CDR3 nucleotides are TGTGCCAGCTATACTACTAGCGGGAACAATGAGCAGTTCTTC. Supplemented by reference TRBV5-4 and TRBJ2-1, the full variable domain reads ETGVTQSPTHLIKTRGQQVTLRCSSQSGHNTVSWYQQALGQGPQFIFQYYREEENGRGNFPPRFSGLQFPNYSSELNVNALELDDSALYLCASYTTSGNNEQFFGPGTRLTVL.